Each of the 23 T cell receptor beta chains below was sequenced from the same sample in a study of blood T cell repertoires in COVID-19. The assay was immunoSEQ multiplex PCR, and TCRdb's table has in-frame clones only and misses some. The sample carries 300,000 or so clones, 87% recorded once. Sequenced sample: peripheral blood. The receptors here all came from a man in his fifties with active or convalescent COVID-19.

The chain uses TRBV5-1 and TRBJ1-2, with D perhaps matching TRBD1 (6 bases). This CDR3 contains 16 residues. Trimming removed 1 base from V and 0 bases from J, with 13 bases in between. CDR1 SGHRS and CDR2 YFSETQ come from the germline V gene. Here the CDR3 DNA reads TGCGCCAGCAGCTTGAGTGGACAGCCAGCTAACTATGGCTACACCTTC. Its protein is CASSLSGQPANYGYTF.

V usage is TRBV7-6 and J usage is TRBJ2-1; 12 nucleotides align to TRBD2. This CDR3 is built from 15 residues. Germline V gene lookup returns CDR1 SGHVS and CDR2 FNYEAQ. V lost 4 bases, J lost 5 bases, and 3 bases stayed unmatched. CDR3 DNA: TGTGCCAGCAGCTCACGGACTAGCGGGGACAATGAGCAGTTCTTC. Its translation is CASSSRTSGDNEQFF.

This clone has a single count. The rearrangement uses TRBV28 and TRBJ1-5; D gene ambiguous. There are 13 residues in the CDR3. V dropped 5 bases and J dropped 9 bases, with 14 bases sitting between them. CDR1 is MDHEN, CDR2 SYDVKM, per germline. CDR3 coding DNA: TGTGCCAGCAGTCATGTGAGGTATCGGCCCCAGCATTTT. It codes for CASSHVRYRPQHF.

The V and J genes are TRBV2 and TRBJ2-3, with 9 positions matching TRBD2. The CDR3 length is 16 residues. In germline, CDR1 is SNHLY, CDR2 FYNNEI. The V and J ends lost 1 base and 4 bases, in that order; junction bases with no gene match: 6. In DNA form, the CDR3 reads TGTGCCAGCAGTGAAGAGGGGGCTAGCGGGGCAGATACGCAGTATTTT. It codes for CASSEEGASGADTQYF.

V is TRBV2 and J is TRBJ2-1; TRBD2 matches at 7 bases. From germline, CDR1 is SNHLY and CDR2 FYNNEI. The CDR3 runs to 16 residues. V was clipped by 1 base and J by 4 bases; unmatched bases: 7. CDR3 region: CASSEDWSSGYNEQFF. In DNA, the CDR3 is TGTGCCAGCAGTGAAGATTGGTCTAGCGGATACAATGAGCAGTTCTTC.

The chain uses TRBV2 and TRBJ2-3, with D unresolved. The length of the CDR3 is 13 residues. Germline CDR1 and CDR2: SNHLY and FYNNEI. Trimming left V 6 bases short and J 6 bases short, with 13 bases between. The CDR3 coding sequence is TGTGCCAGCAGCAAAGAAACCGGGGATACGCAGTATTTT. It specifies CASSKETGDTQYF.

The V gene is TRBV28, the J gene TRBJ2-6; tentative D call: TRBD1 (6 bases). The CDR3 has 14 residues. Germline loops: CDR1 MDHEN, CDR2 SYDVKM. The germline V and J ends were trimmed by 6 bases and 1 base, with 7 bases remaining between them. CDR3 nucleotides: TGTGCCAGCAGACAGGGATCTGGGGCCAACGTCCTGACTTTC. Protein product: CASRQGSGANVLTF.

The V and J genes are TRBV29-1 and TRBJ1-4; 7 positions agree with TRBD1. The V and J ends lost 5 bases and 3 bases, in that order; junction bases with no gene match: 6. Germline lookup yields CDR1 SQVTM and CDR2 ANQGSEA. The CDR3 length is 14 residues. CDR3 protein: CSVRPGQSNEKLFF. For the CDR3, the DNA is TGCAGCGTTCGACCGGGACAGTCTAATGAAAAACTGTTTTTT.

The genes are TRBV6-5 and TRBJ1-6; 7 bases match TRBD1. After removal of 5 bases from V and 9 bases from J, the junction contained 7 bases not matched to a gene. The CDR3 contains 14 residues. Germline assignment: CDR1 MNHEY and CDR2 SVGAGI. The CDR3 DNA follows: TGTGCCAGCAGTCCTTGGGACAGATCTTCACCCCTCCACTTT. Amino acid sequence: CASSPWDRSSPLHF.

CDR3 sequence (DNA): TGTGCCAGCAGCTTAAATGGGGGGAACCCCTCATACGAGCAGTACTTC. Its protein product is CASSLNGGNPSYEQYF. This rearrangement joins TRBV7-3 to TRBJ2-7; D is perhaps TRBD2 (6 bases). The germline V and J ends were trimmed by 1 base and 4 bases, with 17 bases remaining between them. Germline V gene lookup returns CDR1 SGHTA and CDR2 FQGTGA. This CDR3 comprises 16 residues.

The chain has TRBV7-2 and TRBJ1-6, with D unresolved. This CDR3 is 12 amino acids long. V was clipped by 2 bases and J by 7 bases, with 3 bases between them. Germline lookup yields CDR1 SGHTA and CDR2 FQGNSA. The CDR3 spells CASSLQNSPLHF. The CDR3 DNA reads TGTGCCAGCAGCTTACAGAATTCACCCCTCCACTTT.

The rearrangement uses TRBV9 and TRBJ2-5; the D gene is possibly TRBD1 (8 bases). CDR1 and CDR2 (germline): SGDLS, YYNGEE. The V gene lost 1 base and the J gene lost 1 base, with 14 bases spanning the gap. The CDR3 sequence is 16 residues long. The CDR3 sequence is CASSVRGGTGQETQYF. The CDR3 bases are TGTGCCAGCAGCGTAAGGGGGGGGACAGGCCAAGAGACCCAGTACTTC.

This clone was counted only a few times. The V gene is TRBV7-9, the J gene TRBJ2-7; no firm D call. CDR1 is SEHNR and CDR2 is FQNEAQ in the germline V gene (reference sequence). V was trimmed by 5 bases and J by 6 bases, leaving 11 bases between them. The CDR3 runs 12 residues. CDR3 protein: CASSPQTGEQYF. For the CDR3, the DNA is TGTGCCAGCAGCCCACAAACGGGCGAGCAGTACTTC. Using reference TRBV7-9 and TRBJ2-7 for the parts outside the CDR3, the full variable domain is DTGVSQNPRHKITKRGQNVTFRCDPISEHNRLYWYRQTLGQGPEFLTYFQNEAQLEKSRLLSDRFSAERPKGSFSTLEIQRTEQGDSAMYLCASSPQTGEQYFGPGTRLTVT.

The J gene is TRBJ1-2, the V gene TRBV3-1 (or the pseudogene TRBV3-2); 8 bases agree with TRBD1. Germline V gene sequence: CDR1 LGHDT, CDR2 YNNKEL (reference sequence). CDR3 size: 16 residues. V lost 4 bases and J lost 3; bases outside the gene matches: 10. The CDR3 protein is CASSPTGQGKHYGYTF. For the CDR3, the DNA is TGTGCCAGCAGCCCGACCGGACAGGGTAAACACTATGGCTACACCTTC.

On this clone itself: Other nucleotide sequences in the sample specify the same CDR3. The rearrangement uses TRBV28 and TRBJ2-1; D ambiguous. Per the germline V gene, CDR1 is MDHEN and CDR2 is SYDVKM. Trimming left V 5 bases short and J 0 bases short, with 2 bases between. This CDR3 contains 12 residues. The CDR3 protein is CASSLSYNEQFF. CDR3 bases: TGTGCCAGCAGTCTCTCCTACAATGAGCAGTTCTTC.

CDR3 in amino acids: CASSPPGLDTQYF. The CDR3 DNA follows: TGTGCCAGCAGCCCTCCGGGTCTAGATACGCAGTATTTT. The chain joins TRBV7-2 to TRBJ2-3; D not resolved. Trimming shortened V by 5 bases and J by 5 bases, and 11 bases separated the two germline ends. This CDR3 is built from 13 residues. Germline values: CDR1 SGHTA, CDR2 FQGNSA.

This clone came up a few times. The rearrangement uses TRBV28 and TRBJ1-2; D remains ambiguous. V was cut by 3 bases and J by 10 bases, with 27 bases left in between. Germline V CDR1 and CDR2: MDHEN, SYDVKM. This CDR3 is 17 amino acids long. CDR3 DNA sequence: TGTGCCAGCAGTTTTCTCCCGCGGCGCGCCCGGTCCGGTACCTACACCTTC. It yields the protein CASSFLPRRARSGTYTF.

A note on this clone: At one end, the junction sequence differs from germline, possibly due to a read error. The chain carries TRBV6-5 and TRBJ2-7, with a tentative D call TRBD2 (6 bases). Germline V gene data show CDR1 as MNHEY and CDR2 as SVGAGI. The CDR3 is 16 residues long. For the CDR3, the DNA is TGTGCCAGCAGCTACTCCCTTAGCGGAAGCTCCTACGAGCAGTACTTC. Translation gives CASSYSLSGSSYEQYF.

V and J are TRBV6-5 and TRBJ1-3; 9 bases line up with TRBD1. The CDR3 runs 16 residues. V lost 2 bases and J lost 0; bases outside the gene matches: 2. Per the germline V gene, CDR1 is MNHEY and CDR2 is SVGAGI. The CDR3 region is CASSYGTGSSGNTIYF. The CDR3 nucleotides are TGTGCCAGCAGTTACGGGACAGGGAGCTCTGGAAACACCATATATTTT.

CDR3 region: CATSDSRDRASYEQYF. The CDR3 DNA sequence: TGTGCCACCAGTGATTCCCGGGACAGGGCCTCCTACGAGCAGTACTTC. V gene TRBV24-1 combines with J gene TRBJ2-7; 9 positions match TRBD1. There are 16 residues in the CDR3. The V gene's germline CDR1 is KGHDR and CDR2 SFDVKD. J gave up 0 bases and V 2 bases, and 4 bases lay outside the gene matches.

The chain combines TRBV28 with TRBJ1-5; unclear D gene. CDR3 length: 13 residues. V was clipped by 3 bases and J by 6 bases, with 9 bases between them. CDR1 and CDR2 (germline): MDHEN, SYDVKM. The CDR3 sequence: CASSFHPRQPQHF. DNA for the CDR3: TGTGCCAGCAGTTTTCACCCGCGTCAGCCCCAGCATTTT.

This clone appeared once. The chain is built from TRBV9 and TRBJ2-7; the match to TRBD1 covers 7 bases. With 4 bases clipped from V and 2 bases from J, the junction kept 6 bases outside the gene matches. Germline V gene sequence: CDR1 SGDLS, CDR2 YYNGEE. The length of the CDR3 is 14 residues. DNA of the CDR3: TGTGCCAGCAGCTCGGGGACAGCCCCCTACGAGCAGTACTTC. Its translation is CASSSGTAPYEQYF.

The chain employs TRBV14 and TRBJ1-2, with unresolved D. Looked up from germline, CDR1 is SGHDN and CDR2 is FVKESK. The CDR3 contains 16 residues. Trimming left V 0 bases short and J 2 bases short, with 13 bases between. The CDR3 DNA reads TGTGCCAGCAGCCAAGACGGACTGGACGTCAACTATGGCTACACCTTC. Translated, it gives CASSQDGLDVNYGYTF.